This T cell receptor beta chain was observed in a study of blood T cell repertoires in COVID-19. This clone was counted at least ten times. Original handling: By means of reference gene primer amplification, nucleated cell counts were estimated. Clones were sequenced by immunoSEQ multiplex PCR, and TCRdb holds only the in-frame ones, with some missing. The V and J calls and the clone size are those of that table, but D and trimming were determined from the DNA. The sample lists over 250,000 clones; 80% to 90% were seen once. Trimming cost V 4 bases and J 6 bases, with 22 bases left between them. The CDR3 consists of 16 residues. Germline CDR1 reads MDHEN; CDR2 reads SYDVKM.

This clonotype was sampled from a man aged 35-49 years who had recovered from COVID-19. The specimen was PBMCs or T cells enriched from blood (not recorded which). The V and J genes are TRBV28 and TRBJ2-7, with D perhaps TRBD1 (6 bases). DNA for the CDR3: TGTGCCAGCAGTTCGTCGTGGCACAGGGAGAGCCCCGAGCAGTACTTC. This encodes CASSSSWHRESPEQYF.